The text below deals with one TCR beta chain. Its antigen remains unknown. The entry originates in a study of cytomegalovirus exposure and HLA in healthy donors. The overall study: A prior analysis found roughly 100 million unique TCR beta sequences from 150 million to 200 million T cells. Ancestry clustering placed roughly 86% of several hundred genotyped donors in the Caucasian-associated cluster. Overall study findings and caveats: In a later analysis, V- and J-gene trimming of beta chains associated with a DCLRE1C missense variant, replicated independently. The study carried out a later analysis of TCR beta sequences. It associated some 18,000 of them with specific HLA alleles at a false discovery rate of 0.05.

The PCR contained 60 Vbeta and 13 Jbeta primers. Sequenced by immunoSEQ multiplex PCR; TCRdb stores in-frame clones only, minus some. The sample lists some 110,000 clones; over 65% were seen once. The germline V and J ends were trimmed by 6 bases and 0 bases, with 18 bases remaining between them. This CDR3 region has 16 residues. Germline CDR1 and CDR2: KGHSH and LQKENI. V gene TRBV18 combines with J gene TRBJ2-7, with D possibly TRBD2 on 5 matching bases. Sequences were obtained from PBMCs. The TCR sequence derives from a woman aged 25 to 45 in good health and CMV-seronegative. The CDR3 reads CASSLRRGRSSYEQYF. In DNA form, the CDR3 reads TGTGCCAGCTCGTTGCGTCGAGGGAGAAGCTCCTACGAGCAGTACTTC. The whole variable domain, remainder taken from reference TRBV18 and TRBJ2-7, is NAGVMQNPRHLVRRRGQEARLRCSPMKGHSHVYWYRQLPEEGLKFMVYLQKENIIDESGMPKERFSAEFPKEGPSILRIQQVVRGDSAAYFCASSLRRGRSSYEQYFGPGTRLTVT.